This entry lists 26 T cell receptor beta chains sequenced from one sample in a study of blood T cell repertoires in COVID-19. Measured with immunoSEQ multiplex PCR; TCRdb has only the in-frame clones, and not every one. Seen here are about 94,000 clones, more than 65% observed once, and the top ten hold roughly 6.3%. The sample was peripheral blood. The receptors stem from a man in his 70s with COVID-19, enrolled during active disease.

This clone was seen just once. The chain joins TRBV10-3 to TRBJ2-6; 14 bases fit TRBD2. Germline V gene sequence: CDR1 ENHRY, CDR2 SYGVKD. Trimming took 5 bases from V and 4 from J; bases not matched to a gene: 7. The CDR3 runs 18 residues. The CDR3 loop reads CAISTGTSGSRGANVLTF. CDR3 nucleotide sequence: TGTGCCATCAGTACCGGGACTAGCGGGAGCCGCGGGGCCAACGTCCTGACTTTC.

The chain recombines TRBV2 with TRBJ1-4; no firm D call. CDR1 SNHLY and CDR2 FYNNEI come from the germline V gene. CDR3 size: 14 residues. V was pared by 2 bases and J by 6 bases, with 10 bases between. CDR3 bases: TGTGCCAGCAGTGAAACGGGGTTGTATGAAAAACTGTTTTTT. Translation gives CASSETGLYEKLFF.

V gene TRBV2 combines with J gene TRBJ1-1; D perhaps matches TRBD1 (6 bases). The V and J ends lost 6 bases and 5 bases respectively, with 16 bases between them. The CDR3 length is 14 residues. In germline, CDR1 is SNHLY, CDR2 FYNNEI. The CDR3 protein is CASRVGTGSTEAFF. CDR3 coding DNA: TGTGCCAGCAGGGTGGGCACAGGGTCGACTGAAGCTTTCTTT.

Here the CDR3 reads CASSFNRGTGNTIYF. Here the CDR3 DNA reads TGTGCCAGCAGTTTTAACAGGGGGACCGGAAACACCATATATTTT. The V and J genes are TRBV6-5 and TRBJ1-3; 8 nucleotides agree with TRBD1. CDR3 size: 15 residues. CDR1 and CDR2 from the germline V gene are MNHEY and SVGAGI. V lost 4 bases, J lost 4 bases, and 6 bases stayed unmatched.

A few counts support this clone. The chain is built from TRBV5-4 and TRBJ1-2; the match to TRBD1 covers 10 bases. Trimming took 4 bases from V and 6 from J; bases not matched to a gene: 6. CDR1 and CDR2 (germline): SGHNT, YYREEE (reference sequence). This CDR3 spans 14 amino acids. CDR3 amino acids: CASSGGTGEDGYTF. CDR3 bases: TGTGCCAGCAGCGGGGGGACAGGGGAGGATGGCTACACCTTC.

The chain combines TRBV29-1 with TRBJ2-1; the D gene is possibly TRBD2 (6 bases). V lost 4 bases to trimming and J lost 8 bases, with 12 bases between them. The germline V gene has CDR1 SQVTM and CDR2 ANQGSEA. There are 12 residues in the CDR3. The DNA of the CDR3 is TGCAGCGTTGTAGTCCGGAGGGATGAGCAGTTCTTC. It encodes CSVVVRRDEQFF.

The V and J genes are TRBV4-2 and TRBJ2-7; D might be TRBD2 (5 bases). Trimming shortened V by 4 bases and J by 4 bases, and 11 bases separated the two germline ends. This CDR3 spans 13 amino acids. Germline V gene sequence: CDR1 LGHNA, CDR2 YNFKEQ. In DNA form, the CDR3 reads TGTGCCAGCAGCCGAGAGGGCTTGTACGAGCAGTACTTC. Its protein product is CASSREGLYEQYF.

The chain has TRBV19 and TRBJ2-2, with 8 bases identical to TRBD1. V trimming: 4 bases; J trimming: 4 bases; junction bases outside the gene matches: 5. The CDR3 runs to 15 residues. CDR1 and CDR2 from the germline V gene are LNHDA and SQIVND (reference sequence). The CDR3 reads CASSRGQATTGELFF. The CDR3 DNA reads TGTGCCAGTAGTAGGGGACAGGCGACCACCGGGGAGCTGTTTTTT.

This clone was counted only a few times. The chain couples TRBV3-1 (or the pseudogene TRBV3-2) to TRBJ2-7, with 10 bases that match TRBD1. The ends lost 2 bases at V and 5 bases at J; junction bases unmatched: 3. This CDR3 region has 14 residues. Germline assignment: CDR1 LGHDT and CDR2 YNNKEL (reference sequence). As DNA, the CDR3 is TGTGCCAGCAGCCAAAAGGGACAGGGGAACGAGCAGTACTTC. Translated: CASSQKGQGNEQYF.

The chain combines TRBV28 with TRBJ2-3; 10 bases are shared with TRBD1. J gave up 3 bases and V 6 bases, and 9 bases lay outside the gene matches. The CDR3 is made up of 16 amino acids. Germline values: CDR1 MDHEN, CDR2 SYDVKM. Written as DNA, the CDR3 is TGTGCCAGCAGCTCGTCGCCGGGACAGGGGACAGATACGCAGTATTTT. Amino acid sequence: CASSSSPGQGTDTQYF.

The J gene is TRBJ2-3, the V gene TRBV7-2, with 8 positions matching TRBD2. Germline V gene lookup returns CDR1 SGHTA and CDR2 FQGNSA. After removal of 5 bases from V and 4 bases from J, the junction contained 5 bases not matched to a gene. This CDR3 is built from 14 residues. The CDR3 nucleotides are TGTGCCAGCAGCCCCGGGGGGGCATCAGATACGCAGTATTTT. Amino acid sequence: CASSPGGASDTQYF.

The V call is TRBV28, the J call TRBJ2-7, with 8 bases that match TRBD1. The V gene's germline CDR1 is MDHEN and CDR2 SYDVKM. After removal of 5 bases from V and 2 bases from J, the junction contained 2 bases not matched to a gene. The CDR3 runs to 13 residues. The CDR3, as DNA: TGTGCCAGCAGTATGACAGGGGCCTACGAGCAGTACTTC. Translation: CASSMTGAYEQYF.

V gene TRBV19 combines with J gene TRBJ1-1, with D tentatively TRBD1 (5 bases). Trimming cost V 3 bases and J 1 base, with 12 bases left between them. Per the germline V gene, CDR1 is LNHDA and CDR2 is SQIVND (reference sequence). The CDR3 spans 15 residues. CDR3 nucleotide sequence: TGTGCCAGTAGTATGGGCAAGGGGCGGAACACTGAAGCTTTCTTT. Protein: CASSMGKGRNTEAFF.

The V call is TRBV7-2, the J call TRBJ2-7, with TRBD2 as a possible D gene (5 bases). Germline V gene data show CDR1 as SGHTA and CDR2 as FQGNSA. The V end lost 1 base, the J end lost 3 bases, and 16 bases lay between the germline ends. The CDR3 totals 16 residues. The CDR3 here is CASSLGGGDGGYEQYF. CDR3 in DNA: TGTGCCAGCAGCTTAGGGGGTGGAGATGGAGGCTACGAGCAGTACTTC. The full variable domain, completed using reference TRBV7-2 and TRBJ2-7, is GAGVSQSPSNKVTEKGKDVELRCDPISGHTALYWYRQSLGQGLEFLIYFQGNSAPDKSGLPSDRFSAERTGGSVSTLTIQRTQQEDSAVYLCASSLGGGDGGYEQYFGPGTRLTVT.

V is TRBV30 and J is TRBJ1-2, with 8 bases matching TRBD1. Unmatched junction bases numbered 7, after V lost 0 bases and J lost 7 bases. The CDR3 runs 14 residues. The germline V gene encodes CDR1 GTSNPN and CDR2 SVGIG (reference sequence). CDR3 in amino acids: CAWSVQGGNGGYTF. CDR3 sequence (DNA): TGTGCCTGGAGTGTACAGGGGGGAAATGGTGGCTACACCTTC. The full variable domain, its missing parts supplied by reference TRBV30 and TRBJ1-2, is SQTIHQWPATLVQPVGSPLSLECTVEGTSNPNLYWYRQAAGRGLQLLFYSVGIGQISSEVPQNLSASRPQDRQFILSSKKLLLSDSGFYLCAWSVQGGNGGYTFGSGTRLTVV.

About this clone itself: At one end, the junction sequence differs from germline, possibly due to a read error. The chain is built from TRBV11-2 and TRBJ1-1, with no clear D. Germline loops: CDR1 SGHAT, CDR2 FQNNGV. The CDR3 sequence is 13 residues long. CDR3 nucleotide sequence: TGTGCCGGCAGCTCTAGGTCGAACACTGAAGCTTTCTTT. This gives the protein CAGSSRSNTEAFF.

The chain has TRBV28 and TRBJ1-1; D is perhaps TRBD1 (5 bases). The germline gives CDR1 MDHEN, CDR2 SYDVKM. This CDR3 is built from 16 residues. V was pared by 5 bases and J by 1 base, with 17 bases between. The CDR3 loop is CASSTLRGETNTEAFF. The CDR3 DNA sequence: TGTGCCAGCAGTACATTGCGGGGGGAAACGAACACTGAAGCTTTCTTT.

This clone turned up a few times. In nucleotides, the CDR3 is TGCGCCAGCAGTGAGCGGACAGGGTCAAGAGGCTACACCTTC. Protein product: CASSERTGSRGYTF. The V gene is TRBV10-2, the J gene TRBJ1-2, with 8 bases identical to TRBD1. Germline V gene data show CDR1 as WSHSY and CDR2 as SAAADI. The junction had 7 bases not matched to a gene; V was cut back by 2 bases and J by 8 bases. The CDR3 has 14 amino acids.

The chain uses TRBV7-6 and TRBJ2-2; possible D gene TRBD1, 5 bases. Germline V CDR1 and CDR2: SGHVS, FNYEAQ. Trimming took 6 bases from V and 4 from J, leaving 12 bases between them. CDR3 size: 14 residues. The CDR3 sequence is CASRPTGATGELFF. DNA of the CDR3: TGTGCCAGCAGGCCAACAGGAGCCACCGGGGAGCTGTTTTTT.

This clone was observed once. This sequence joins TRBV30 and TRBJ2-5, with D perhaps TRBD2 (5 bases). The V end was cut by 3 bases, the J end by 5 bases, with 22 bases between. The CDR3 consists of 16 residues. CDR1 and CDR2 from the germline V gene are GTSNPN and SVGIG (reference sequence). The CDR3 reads CAWSPAGEILGETQYF. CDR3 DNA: TGTGCCTGGAGCCCTGCGGGCGAAATCCTGGGGGAGACCCAGTACTTC.

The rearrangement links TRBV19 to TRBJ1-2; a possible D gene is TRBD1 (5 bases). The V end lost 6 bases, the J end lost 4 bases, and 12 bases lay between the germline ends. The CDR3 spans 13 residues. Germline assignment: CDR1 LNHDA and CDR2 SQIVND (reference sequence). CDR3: CASSPDSTYGYTF. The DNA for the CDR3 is TGTGCCAGTAGCCCCGACAGCACCTATGGCTACACCTTC.

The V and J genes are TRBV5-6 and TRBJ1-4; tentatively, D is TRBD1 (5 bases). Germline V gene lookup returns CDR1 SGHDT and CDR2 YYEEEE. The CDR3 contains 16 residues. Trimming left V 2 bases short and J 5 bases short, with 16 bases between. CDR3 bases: TGTGCCAGCAGCTTAAAGAGGACCTCAGGGAATGAAAAACTGTTTTTT. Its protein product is CASSLKRTSGNEKLFF.

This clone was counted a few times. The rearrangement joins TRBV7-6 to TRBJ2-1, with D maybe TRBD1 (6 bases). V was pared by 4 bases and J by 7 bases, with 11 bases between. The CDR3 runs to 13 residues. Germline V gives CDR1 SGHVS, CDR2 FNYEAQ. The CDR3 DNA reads TGTGCCAGCAGCTCACTTGGGACAAATGAGCAGTTCTTC. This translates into CASSSLGTNEQFF.

CDR3 sequence (DNA): TGTGCCAGCAGCCAAGATCCGGGGTTGACTGAAGCTTTCTTT. This encodes CASSQDPGLTEAFF. V gene TRBV14 combines with J gene TRBJ1-1; D unclear. CDR1 and CDR2 (germline): SGHDN, FVKESK. The CDR3 has 14 residues. V was clipped by 0 bases and J by 5 bases, with 10 bases between them.

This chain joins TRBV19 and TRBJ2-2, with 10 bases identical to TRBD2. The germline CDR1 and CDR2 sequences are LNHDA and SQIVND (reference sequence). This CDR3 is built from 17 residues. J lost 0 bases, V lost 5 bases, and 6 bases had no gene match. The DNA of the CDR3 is TGTGCCAGTAGTTTCTCTCTAGCGGGAGCGAACACCGGGGAGCTGTTTTTT. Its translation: CASSFSLAGANTGELFF.

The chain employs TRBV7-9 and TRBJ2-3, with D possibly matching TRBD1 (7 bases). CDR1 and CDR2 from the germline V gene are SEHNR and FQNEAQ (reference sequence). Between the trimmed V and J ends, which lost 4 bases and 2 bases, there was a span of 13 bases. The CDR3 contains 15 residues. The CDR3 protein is CASSSRQGLTDTQYF. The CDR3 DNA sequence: TGTGCCAGCAGCTCACGACAGGGACTCACAGATACGCAGTATTTT.